This TCR beta chain was sequenced for a study of blood T cell repertoires in COVID-19. Background on the study: COVID-19 samples from acute and convalescent phases originated in the United States, Italy and Spain. The cDNA or gDNA used as material had been derived from T cells, B-cell-depleted T cells, or PBMCs.

Original processing notes: From reference gene primer amplification, estimates of nucleated cell counts were derived. The protocol was immunoSEQ multiplex PCR, while the TCRdb copy is restricted to in-frame clones and leaves out a portion. V and J calls and clone size follow that table, whereas D and trimming were derived from the DNA. The profile covers 25,000 to 30,000 clones, with about 85% appearing a single time and 40% to 65% taken by the ten largest. The CDR3 runs 14 residues. V lost 3 bases to trimming and J lost 1 base; unmatched junction nucleotides: 3. From germline, CDR1 is GTSNPN and CDR2 SVGIG (reference sequence).

The chain uses TRBV30 and TRBJ1-5; 7 bases agree with TRBD1. The source material was peripheral blood. The receptor's source is a man aged 50-59 years with active or convalescent COVID-19. The DNA of the CDR3 is TGTGCCTGGAGGACAGGGCTAAGCAATCAGCCCCAGCATTTT. Its translation is CAWRTGLSNQPQHF.